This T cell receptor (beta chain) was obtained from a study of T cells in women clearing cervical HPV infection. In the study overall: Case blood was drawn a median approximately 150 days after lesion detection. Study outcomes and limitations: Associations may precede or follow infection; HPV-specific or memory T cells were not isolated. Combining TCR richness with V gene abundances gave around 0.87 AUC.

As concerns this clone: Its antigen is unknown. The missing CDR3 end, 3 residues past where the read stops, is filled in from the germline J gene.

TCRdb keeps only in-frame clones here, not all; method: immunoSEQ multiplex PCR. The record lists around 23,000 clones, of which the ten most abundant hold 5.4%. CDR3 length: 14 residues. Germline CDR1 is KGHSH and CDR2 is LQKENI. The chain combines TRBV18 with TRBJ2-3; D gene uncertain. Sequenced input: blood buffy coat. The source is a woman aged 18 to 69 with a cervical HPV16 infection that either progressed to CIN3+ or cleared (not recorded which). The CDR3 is CASSPRQNQETQYF. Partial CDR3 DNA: TGTGCCAGCTCACCAAGGCAGAACCAAGAGACG. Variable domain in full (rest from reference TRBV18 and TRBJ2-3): NAGVMQNPRHLVRRRGQEARLRCSPMKGHSHVYWYRQLPEEGLKFMVYLQKENIIDESGMPKERFSAEFPKEGPSILRIQQVVRGDSAAYFCASSPRQNQETQYFGPGTRLTVL.